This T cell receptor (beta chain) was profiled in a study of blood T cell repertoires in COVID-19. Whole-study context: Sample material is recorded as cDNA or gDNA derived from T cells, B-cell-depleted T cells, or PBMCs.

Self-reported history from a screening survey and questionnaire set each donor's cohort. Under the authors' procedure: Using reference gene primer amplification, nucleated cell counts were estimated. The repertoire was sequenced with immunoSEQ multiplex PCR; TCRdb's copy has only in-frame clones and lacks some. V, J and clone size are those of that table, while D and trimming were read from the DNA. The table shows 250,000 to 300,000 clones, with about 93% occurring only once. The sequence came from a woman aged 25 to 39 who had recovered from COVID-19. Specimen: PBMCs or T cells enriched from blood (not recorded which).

CDR3 DNA: TGTGCCAGCAGCCGCGGACAGGGGTCTCCGTACACTGAAGCTTTCTTT. It codes for CASSRGQGSPYTEAFF. The chain recombines TRBV27 with TRBJ1-1; 9 nucleotides line up with TRBD1. This CDR3 comprises 16 residues. Germline CDR1 is MNHEY and CDR2 is SMNVEV (reference sequence). V gave up 6 bases and J gave up 3 bases; unmatched junction bases: 11.